A selection of T cell receptor beta chains follows, all from one sample in a study of T cell repertoires in cytomegalovirus infection. Their antigen targets remain unknown. TCRdb recomputed calls from the reads with MiXCR, one row per CDR3 protein. The table lists around 750,000 distinct CDR3 sequences, approximately 32% of them singletons. The sample was cultured CD8+ T cells from PBMCs, taken from culture after CMV antigen stimulation. Receptor source: a human donor in good health (CMV status not recorded). Some clones in this sample may be carry-over from other donors' samples. Each CDR3 is given without its conserved first and last residue. Each record gives: CDR3 length, V gene, J gene, CDR3 protein.

13	TRBV2	TRBJ1-1	ASSERLGGLSEAF
13	TRBV7-9	TRBJ2-2	ASSFRQPNTGELF
14	TRBV6-1	TRBJ2-1	ASSTSDEGLYNEQF
11	TRBV29-1	TRBJ1-1	SVLTGVNTEAF
10	TRBV7-8	TRBJ1-2	ASSYRNSGYT
11	TRBV25-1	TRBJ1-1	ASSRGLGAEAF
14	TRBV6-5	TRBJ1-2	ASSPPGEGTIYGYT
14	TRBV19	TRBJ2-3	ASSAGTSTFTDTQY
11	TRBV12-3/TRBV12-4	TRBJ1-2	ASSWTRNYGYT
14	TRBV4-2	TRBJ1-5	ASSPLDGNSNQPQH
8	TRBV29-1	TRBJ2-1	SVGTPGQF
10	TRBV12-5	TRBJ2-1	ASKDRYNEQF
13	TRBV6-6	TRBJ1-1	ASRRGGNMNTEAF
14	TRBV5-1	TRBJ2-1	ASSLDGLLSYNEQF
15	TRBV13	TRBJ2-1	ASSFGRSGGPGDEQF
15	TRBV7-6	TRBJ1-4	ASSVHRESGANEKLF
14	TRBV7-2	TRBJ2-5	ASSFRGPPTGETQY
12	TRBV27	TRBJ1-1	ASSTTRMNTEAF
12	TRBV7-3	TRBJ2-1	ASSPGGNHNEQF
15	TRBV5-6	TRBJ2-1	ASSLPRGTGVRNEQF
13	TRBV7-9	TRBJ2-5	ASSHPGQGGGAQY
13	TRBV5-5	TRBJ2-7	ASSLQSVQSYEQY
12	TRBV27	TRBJ1-5	ASSLGRFGQPQH
12	TRBV19	TRBJ2-1	ASKIFSSYNEQF
13	TRBV4-1	TRBJ1-1	ASSQDGGSNTEAF
14	TRBV7-3	TRBJ2-5	ASSPGTTGVGETQY
13	TRBV5-1	TRBJ2-7	ASSLAAGAQDEQY
11	TRBV28	TRBJ2-1	ASSEAGSDEQF
13	TRBV4-1	TRBJ2-3	ASSHLDREGDTQY
13	TRBV7-6	TRBJ1-5	ASSLGLKTNQPQH
14	TRBV10-3	TRBJ2-3	AISDVRDYGADTQY
10	TRBV12-3/TRBV12-4	TRBJ1-1	ASRGGGSEAF
16	TRBV9	TRBJ2-2	ASSGPKSGGFYTGELF
14	TRBV7-8	TRBJ2-3	ASSAPSGVSTDTQY
11	TRBV2	TRBJ1-6	ASIRGPNSPLH
17	TRBV2	TRBJ2-2	ASRASGNLGRRGTGELF
15	TRBV6-5	TRBJ1-1	ASSYSMYTVRTTEAF
11	TRBV7-9	TRBJ2-5	ASSLDGKETQY
13	TRBV3-1	TRBJ2-3	ASSERGSRTDTQY
14	TRBV7-9	TRBJ2-2	ASSFLANPNTGELF
12	TRBV7-2	TRBJ2-4	ASSWGPRGNIQY
16	TRBV12-3/TRBV12-4	TRBJ2-3	ASSFDSAPGFNTDTQY
13	TRBV6-1	TRBJ2-3	ASSLPGQGIDTQY
13	TRBV6-6	TRBJ2-1	ASSYPGQGRNEQF
11	TRBV10-2	TRBJ2-7	ASHGGSPYEQY
12	TRBV2	TRBJ1-1	ASSGDSYNTEAF
12	TRBV20-1	TRBJ2-7	SARDLSGSYEQY
10	TRBV12-5	TRBJ1-2	ASGPGLSGYT
15	TRBV6-5	TRBJ2-1	ASSYVGAISSYNEQF
13	TRBV29-1	TRBJ1-2	SVDDWAPSNYGYT
11	TRBV7-6	TRBJ2-7	ASSQTRVYEQY
12	TRBV12-3/TRBV12-4	TRBJ2-7	ASSFGPGGYEQY
13	TRBV20-1	TRBJ2-5	SARDRGGLGETQY
12	TRBV7-9	TRBJ1-2	ASSLLGQPEGYT
11	TRBV12-3/TRBV12-4	TRBJ2-5	ASSYTSEETQY
14	TRBV20-1	TRBJ2-5	SAKFWAGGHSETQY
12	TRBV7-8	TRBJ1-1	ASSSRTVNTEAF
15	TRBV7-3	TRBJ1-2	ASSFGPGQGQGDGYT
13	TRBV4-1	TRBJ2-1	ASSQDGGVHNEQF